This entry describes one T cell receptor (beta chain). After removal of 4 bases from V and 7 bases from J, the junction contained 9 bases not matched to a gene. Germline assignment: CDR1 SQVTM and CDR2 ANQGSEA. The CDR3 has 14 amino acids. Profiling relied on immunoSEQ multiplex PCR, and the TCRdb table lists in-frame clones only, not all of them. This sample yields about 300,000 clones, of which 67% are seen a single time; roughly 6% belongs to the top ten. The data are from a study of cytotoxic CD8 clonotypes in ibrutinib-treated CLL. The receptor comes from a human donor with chronic lymphocytic leukemia. This chain joins TRBV29-1 and TRBJ2-2, with 7 bases that match TRBD2. Here the sequenced sample was PBMCs, taken after 36 months of ibrutinib treatment. The CDR3 loop reads CSVAGGILGGELFF. For the CDR3, the DNA is TGCAGCGTTGCCGGGGGGATACTGGGCGGGGAGCTGTTTTTT.